The 20 T cell receptor beta chains given below trace back to one sample, sequenced in a study of CD8+ T cells in alopecia areata. RNA was isolated and reverse transcribed to cDNA, the sequencing template. TCRdb's table, derived via immunoSEQ multiplex PCR, lists solely in-frame clones and lacks some. The table shows 150,000 to 200,000 clones, with 60% occurring only once. Indicated treatment: oral pan-JAK inhibitor, 5-10 mg twice daily. The material sequenced was CD4+ T cells sorted from blood, taken at week 24, from a patient treated with tofacitinib. All receptors derive from a human donor with alopecia areata.

The chain joins TRBV7-2 to TRBJ2-1; D is possibly TRBD1 (6 bases). The CDR3 spans 15 residues. The germline CDR1 and CDR2 sequences are SGHTA and FQGNSA. V gave up 5 bases and J gave up 10 bases, with 21 bases separating them. The CDR3 region is CASSTGPGQLNEQFF. DNA of the CDR3: TGTGCCAGCAGCACGGGACCGGGACAACTCAACGAGCAGTTCTTC.

CDR3 in amino acids: CSVTWTSINEQFF. CDR3 DNA: TGCAGCGTCACATGGACTAGCATCAATGAGCAGTTCTTC. This rearrangement joins TRBV29-1 to TRBJ2-1; 8 bases align to TRBD2. The length of the CDR3 is 13 residues. The J segment lost 6 bases and the V segment lost 6 bases, leaving 7 bases of the junction unmatched. The germline gives CDR1 SQVTM, CDR2 ANQGSEA.

The chain uses TRBV30 and TRBJ1-5; D ambiguous. This CDR3 region has 15 residues. Germline CDR1 and CDR2: GTSNPN and SVGIG (reference sequence). Trimming removed 2 bases from V and 4 bases from J, with 15 bases in between. The CDR3 loop is CAWSPPPGENQPQHF. As DNA, the CDR3 is TGTGCCTGGAGTCCACCCCCCGGGGAGAATCAGCCCCAGCATTTT. Full variable domain (outside the CDR3, taken from reference TRBV30 and TRBJ1-5): SQTIHQWPATLVQPVGSPLSLECTVEGTSNPNLYWYRQAAGRGLQLLFYSVGIGQISSEVPQNLSASRPQDRQFILSSKKLLLSDSGFYLCAWSPPPGENQPQHFGDGTRLSIL.

The chain uses TRBV7-6 and TRBJ2-2, with D perhaps matching TRBD1 (5 bases). V was pared by 5 bases and J by 10 bases, with 23 bases between. The CDR3 sequence is 16 residues long. Germline loops: CDR1 SGHVS, CDR2 FNYEAQ. CDR3 in DNA: TGTGCCAGCAGCCAACGAAGTACTACCAGTGGGGCGGAGCTGTTTTTT. Its protein product is CASSQRSTTSGAELFF.

The chain combines TRBV29-1 with TRBJ1-5, with D possibly TRBD1 on 5 matching bases. This CDR3 is built from 13 residues. The germline gives CDR1 SQVTM, CDR2 ANQGSEA. V gave up 4 bases and J gave up 10 bases, with 17 bases separating them. The CDR3 coding sequence is TGCAGCGTTGGGGAAACGGGGGGATCCCCCCAGCATTTT. Its protein product is CSVGETGGSPQHF.

This chain's CDR3 is CASSYRGGRNEQYF. The CDR3 DNA is TGTGCCAGCAGCTACCGGGGAGGTCGGAACGAGCAGTACTTC. V is TRBV27 and J is TRBJ2-7; a possible D gene is TRBD2 (6 bases). The CDR3 is 14 amino acids. Germline loops: CDR1 MNHEY, CDR2 SMNVEV (reference sequence). V dropped 6 bases and J dropped 5 bases, with 17 bases sitting between them.

The genes are TRBV29-1 and TRBJ1-1; D is possibly TRBD1 (5 bases). The V gene's germline CDR1 is SQVTM and CDR2 ANQGSEA. The CDR3 is made up of 13 amino acids. V was cut by 4 bases and J by 8 bases, with 17 bases left in between. CDR3 protein: CSVVSSVGDEAFF. The DNA for the CDR3 is TGCAGCGTTGTTAGTTCGGTGGGGGACGAAGCTTTCTTT.

V is TRBV20-1 and J is TRBJ2-3; D is ambiguous. V shed 2 bases and J shed 5 bases, with 5 bases lying between them. The CDR3 spans 11 residues. The germline gives CDR1 DFQATT, CDR2 SNEGSKA (reference sequence). The CDR3 bases are TGCAGTGCTAGACAGTTAGATACGCAGTATTTT. Translation: CSARQLDTQYF.

The chain employs TRBV29-1 and TRBJ1-1; D might be TRBD1 (6 bases). Trimming pared 7 bases from V and 2 bases from J, leaving 11 bases between. The V gene's germline CDR1 is SQVTM and CDR2 ANQGSEA. CDR3 length: 12 residues. The CDR3, as DNA: TGCAGCGCCATGGACAGCAACACTGAAGCTTTCTTT. It codes for CSAMDSNTEAFF.

This clone was seen more than once but under ten times. The V gene is TRBV25-1, the J gene TRBJ1-2; D gene ambiguous. This CDR3 is 15 amino acids long. Germline V CDR1 and CDR2: MGHDK, SYGVNS. The germline V and J ends were trimmed by 5 bases and 3 bases, with 16 bases remaining between them. This CDR3 reads CASSNDVGFHYGYTF. The CDR3 region has the DNA TGTGCCAGCAGTAATGACGTGGGGTTTCACTATGGCTACACCTTC.

The rearrangement joins TRBV30 to TRBJ1-2; TRBD1 matches 11 bases. This CDR3 contains 11 residues. The ends lost 5 bases at V and 7 bases at J; junction bases unmatched: 0. CDR1 and CDR2 (germline): GTSNPN, SVGIG (reference sequence). CDR3 amino acids: CAWGTGGGYTF. CDR3 in DNA: TGTGCCTGGGGGACAGGGGGTGGCTACACCTTC.

This chain joins TRBV30 and TRBJ2-2; D is uncertain. The CDR3 has 13 amino acids. V lost 3 bases and J lost 0, with 5 bases in between. The germline V gene encodes CDR1 GTSNPN and CDR2 SVGIG (reference sequence). CDR3 sequence reads: CAWRGTNTGELFF. The CDR3 DNA follows: TGTGCCTGGAGGGGAACGAACACCGGGGAGCTGTTTTTT.

This clone was recorded once. The chain recombines TRBV4-1 with TRBJ2-7; D may be TRBD2 (7 bases). V dropped 0 bases and J dropped 7 bases, with 19 bases sitting between them. Germline lookup yields CDR1 MGHRA and CDR2 YSYEKL. This CDR3 contains 16 residues. The CDR3 sequence is CASSQDLAGAAKEQYF. CDR3 nucleotides: TGCGCCAGCAGCCAAGATTTGGCGGGGGCCGCTAAGGAGCAGTACTTC.

This rearrangement joins TRBV30 to TRBJ2-6; D perhaps matches TRBD1 (6 bases). CDR3 length equals 15 residues. Germline assignment: CDR1 GTSNPN and CDR2 SVGIG (reference sequence). V was clipped by 3 bases and J by 2 bases, with 11 bases between them. CDR3 sequence reads: CAWSRGGTGANVLTF. The DNA for the CDR3 is TGTGCCTGGAGCCGAGGGGGTACTGGGGCCAACGTCCTGACTTTC. The entire variable domain, with the rest obtained from reference TRBV30 and TRBJ2-6, is as follows: SQTIHQWPATLVQPVGSPLSLECTVEGTSNPNLYWYRQAAGRGLQLLFYSVGIGQISSEVPQNLSASRPQDRQFILSSKKLLLSDSGFYLCAWSRGGTGANVLTFGAGSRLTVL.

This clone was detected only a few times. The V and J genes are TRBV19 and TRBJ1-2, with no clear D. The CDR3 is 13 amino acids. V lost 3 bases and J 3 bases, leaving 8 bases between the germline ends. Germline CDR1 reads LNHDA; CDR2 reads SQIVND (reference sequence). The CDR3, as DNA: TGTGCCAGTAGTATTCGGCAGTACTATGGCTACACCTTC. Amino acid sequence: CASSIRQYYGYTF.

This rearrangement joins TRBV5-6 to TRBJ1-4; no clear D gene. This CDR3 has 14 amino acids. Germline V CDR1 and CDR2: SGHDT, YYEEEE. Trimming took off 4 bases at V and 7 bases at J, with 14 bases between the two ends. The CDR3 protein is CASSASGLAEKLFF. The CDR3 nucleotides read TGTGCCAGCAGCGCGTCAGGCCTAGCTGAAAAACTGTTTTTT.

The chain is built from TRBV29-1 and TRBJ2-2, with a tentative D call TRBD1 (6 bases). The CDR3 totals 13 residues. The V and J ends lost 8 bases and 6 bases respectively, with 16 bases between them. Germline assignment: CDR1 SQVTM and CDR2 ANQGSEA. In DNA form, the CDR3 reads TGCAGCACCGGCCAGGGGCTTGCCGGGGAGCTGTTTTTT. This encodes CSTGQGLAGELFF.

The V and J genes are TRBV29-1 and TRBJ2-3; TRBD1 agrees at 9 bases. CDR3 length: 15 amino acids. Trimming removed 3 bases from V and 10 bases from J; junction bases left unmatched: 14. Germline V gene data show CDR1 as SQVTM and CDR2 as ANQGSEA. This CDR3 is CSVDKSGTGRLAQYF. Written as DNA, the CDR3 is TGCAGCGTTGATAAGTCCGGGACAGGGAGATTGGCGCAGTATTTT.

CDR3 region: CSVPRDGSTEAFF. DNA of the CDR3: TGCAGCGTACCCCGGGACGGTAGCACTGAAGCTTTCTTT. V and J are TRBV29-1 and TRBJ1-1; D is possibly TRBD1 (5 bases). The CDR3 spans 13 residues. Per the germline V gene, CDR1 is SQVTM and CDR2 is ANQGSEA. V gave up 6 bases and J gave up 4 bases, with 15 bases separating them.

The V and J genes are TRBV4-3 and TRBJ1-2; 10 bases map to TRBD1. Germline CDR1 is LGHNA and CDR2 is YSLEER. The CDR3 contains 17 residues. V gave up 3 bases and J gave up 3 bases; unmatched junction bases: 10. The CDR3 nucleotides are TGCGCCAGCAGCCAGAAGACAGGGGGCCCCCCTTACTATGGCTACACCTTC. Its translation: CASSQKTGGPPYYGYTF.